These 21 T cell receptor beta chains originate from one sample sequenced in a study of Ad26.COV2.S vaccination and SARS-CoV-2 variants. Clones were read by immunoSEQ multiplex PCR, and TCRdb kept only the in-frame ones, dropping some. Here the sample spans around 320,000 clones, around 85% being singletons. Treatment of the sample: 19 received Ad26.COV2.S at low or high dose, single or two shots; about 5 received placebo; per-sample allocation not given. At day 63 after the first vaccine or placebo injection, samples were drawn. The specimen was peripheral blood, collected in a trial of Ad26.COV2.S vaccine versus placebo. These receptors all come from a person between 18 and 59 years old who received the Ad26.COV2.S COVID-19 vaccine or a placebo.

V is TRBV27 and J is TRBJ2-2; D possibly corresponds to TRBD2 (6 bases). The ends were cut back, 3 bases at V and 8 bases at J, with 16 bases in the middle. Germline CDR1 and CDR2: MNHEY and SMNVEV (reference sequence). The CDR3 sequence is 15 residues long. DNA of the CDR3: TGTGCCAGCAGTTTTTCCCACGGGGGTGGAGGGGAGCTGTTTTTT. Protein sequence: CASSFSHGGGGELFF.

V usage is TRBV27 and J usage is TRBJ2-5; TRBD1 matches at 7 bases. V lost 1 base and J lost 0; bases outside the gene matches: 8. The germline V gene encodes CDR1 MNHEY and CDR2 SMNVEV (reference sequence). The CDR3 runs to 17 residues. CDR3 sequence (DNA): TGTGCCAGCAGTTTATTCGCCGGGACAGTGTACCAAGAGACCCAGTACTTC. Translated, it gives CASSLFAGTVYQETQYF.

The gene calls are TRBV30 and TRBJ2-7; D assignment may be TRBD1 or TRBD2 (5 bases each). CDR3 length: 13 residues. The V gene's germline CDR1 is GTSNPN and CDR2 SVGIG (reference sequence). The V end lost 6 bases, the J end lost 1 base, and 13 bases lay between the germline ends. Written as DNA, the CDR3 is TGTGCCTGTGGGGACCGTCGATCCTACGAGCAGTACTTC. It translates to CACGDRRSYEQYF.

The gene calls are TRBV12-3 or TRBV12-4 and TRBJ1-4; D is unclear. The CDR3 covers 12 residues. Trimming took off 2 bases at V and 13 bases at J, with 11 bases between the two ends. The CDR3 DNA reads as TGTGCCAGCAGTTTAATTCCCGGGTTACTGTTTTTT. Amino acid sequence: CASSLIPGLLFF.

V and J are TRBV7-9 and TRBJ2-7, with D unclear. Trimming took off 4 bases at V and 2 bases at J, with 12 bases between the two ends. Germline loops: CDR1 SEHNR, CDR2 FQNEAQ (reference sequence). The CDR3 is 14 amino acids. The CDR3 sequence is CASSSEGSPYEQYF. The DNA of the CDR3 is TGTGCCAGCAGCTCCGAAGGGTCCCCCTACGAGCAGTACTTC.

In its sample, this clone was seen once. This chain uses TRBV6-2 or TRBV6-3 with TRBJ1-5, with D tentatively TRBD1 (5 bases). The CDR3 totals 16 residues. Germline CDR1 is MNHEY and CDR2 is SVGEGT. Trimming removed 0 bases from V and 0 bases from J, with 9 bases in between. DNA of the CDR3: TGTGCCAGCAGTTACTCGTTTCAGGGTAGCAATCAGCCCCAGCATTTT. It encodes CASSYSFQGSNQPQHF.

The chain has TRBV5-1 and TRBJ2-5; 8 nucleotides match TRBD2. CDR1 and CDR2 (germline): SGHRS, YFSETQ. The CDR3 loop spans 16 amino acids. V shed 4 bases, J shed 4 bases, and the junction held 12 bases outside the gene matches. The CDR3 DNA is TGCGCCAGCAGCGCTTTCGGGACTAGTTCTTTAGAGACCCAGTACTTC. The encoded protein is CASSAFGTSSLETQYF.

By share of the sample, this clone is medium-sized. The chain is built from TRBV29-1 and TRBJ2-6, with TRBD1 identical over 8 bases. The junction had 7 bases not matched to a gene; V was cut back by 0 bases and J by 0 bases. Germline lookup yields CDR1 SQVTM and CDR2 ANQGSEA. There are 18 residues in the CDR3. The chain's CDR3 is CSVEDHRGFSSGANVLTF. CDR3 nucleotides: TGCAGCGTTGAAGATCACAGGGGGTTCAGCTCTGGGGCCAACGTCCTGACTTTC.

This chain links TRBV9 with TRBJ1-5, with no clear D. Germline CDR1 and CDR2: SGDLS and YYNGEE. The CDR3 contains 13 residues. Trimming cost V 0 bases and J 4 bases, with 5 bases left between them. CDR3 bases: TGTGCCAGCAGCGTAGACACAAATCAGCCCCAGCATTTT. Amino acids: CASSVDTNQPQHF. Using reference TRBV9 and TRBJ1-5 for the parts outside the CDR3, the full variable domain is DSGVTQTPKHLITATGQRVTLRCSPRSGDLSVYWYQQSLDQGLQFLIQYYNGEERAKGNILERFSAQQFPDLHSELNLSSLELGDSALYFCASSVDTNQPQHFGDGTRLSIL.

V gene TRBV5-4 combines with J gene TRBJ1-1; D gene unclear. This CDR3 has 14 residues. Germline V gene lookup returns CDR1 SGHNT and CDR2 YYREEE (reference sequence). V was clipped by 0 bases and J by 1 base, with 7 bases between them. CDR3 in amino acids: CASSLGAGNTEAFF. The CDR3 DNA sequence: TGTGCCAGCAGCTTGGGTGCAGGGAACACTGAAGCTTTCTTT.

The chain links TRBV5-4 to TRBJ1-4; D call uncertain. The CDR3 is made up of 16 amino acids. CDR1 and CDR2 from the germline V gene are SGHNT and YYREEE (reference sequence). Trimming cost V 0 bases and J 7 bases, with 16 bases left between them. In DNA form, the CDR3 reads TGTGCCAGCAGCTTGGGAGGCTCGGGTAGTGGTGAAAAACTGTTTTTT. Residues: CASSLGGSGSGEKLFF.

The CDR3: CASSFDRATTNEKLFF. CDR3 bases: TGTGCCAGCAGCTTCGACAGGGCGACAACTAATGAAAAACTGTTTTTT. This chain connects TRBV5-4 to TRBJ1-4, with 7 bases aligning to TRBD1. Trimming took 2 bases from V and 0 from J; bases not matched to a gene: 4. CDR1 is SGHNT and CDR2 is YYREEE in the germline V gene (reference sequence). The CDR3 runs to 16 residues.

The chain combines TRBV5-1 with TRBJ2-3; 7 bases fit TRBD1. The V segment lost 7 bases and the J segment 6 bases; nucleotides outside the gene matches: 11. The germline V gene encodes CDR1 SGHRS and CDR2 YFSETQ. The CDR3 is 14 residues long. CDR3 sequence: CASGLGQSIDTQYF. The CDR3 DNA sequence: TGCGCCAGCGGGCTGGGACAGTCTATCGATACGCAGTATTTT.

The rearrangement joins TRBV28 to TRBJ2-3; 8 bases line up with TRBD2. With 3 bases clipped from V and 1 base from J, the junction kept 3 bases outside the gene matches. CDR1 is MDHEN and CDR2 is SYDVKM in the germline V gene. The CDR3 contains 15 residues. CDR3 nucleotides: TGTGCCAGCAGTTTCGGGACTAGAGGCACAGATACGCAGTATTTT. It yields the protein CASSFGTRGTDTQYF.

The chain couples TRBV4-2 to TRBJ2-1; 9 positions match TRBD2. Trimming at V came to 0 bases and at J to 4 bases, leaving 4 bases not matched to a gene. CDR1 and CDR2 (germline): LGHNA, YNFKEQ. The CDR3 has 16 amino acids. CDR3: CASSQEQAGGYNEQFF. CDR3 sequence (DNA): TGTGCCAGCAGCCAAGAACAAGCGGGGGGTTACAATGAGCAGTTCTTC.

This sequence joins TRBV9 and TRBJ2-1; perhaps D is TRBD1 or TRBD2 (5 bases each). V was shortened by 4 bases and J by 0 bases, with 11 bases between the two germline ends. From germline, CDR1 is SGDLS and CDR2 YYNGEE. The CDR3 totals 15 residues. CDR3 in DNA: TGTGCCAGCAGCCCGGGACGCAGCTCCTACAATGAGCAGTTCTTC. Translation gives CASSPGRSSYNEQFF.

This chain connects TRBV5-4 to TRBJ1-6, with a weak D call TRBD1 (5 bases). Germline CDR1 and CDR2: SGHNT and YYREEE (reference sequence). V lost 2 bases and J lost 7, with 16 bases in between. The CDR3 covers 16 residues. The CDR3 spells CASSLKSRGQNSPLHF. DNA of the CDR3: TGTGCCAGCAGCTTAAAATCCCGGGGCCAGAATTCACCCCTCCACTTT.

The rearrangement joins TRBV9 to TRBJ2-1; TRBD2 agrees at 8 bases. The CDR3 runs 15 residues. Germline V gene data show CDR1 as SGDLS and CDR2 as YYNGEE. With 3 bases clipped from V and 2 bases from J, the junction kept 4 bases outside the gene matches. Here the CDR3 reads CASSALAETYNEQFF. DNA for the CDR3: TGTGCCAGCAGCGCACTAGCGGAGACCTACAATGAGCAGTTCTTC.

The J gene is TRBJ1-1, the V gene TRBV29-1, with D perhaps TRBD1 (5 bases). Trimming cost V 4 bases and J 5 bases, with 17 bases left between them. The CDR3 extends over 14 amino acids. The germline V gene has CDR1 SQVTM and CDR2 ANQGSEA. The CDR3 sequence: CSVVLQGRRTEAFF. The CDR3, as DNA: TGCAGCGTTGTCCTTCAGGGCCGGAGGACTGAAGCTTTCTTT.

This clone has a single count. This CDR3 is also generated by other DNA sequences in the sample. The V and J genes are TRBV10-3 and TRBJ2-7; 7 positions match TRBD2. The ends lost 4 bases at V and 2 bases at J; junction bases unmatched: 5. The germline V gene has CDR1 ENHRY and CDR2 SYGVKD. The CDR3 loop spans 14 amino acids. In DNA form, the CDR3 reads TGTGCCATCAGTGTCGGGACTACTGCCTACGAGCAGTACTTC. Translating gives CAISVGTTAYEQYF.

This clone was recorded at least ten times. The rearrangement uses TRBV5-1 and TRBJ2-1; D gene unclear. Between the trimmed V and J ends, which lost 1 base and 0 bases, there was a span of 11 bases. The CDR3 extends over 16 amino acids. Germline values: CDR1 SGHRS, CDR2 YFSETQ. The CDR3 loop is CASSLQSGLSYNEQFF. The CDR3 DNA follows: TGCGCCAGCAGCTTGCAATCTGGCCTCTCCTACAATGAGCAGTTCTTC.